The sequence of this T cell receptor beta chain was determined in a study of cytomegalovirus exposure and HLA in healthy donors. Study-wide findings and caveats: High specificity and sensitivity for cytomegalovirus status were reported for the classifier.

Of note for this clone: Antigen unknown.

This CDR3 comprises 16 residues. Germline lookup yields CDR1 SGHNT and CDR2 YYREEE (reference sequence). The V and J ends lost 4 bases and 5 bases, in that order; junction bases with no gene match: 9. Among the donors, all were healthy bone marrow donors. Likely unrecorded immune exposures existed in these nominally healthy donors. A multiplex PCR was run with 60 Vbeta primers and 13 Jbeta primers. Methods used by the authors: Unique TCR beta chains numbered around 80 million in a later analysis, with around 11 million shared. TCRdb keeps only in-frame clones here, not all; method: immunoSEQ multiplex PCR. D and trimming come from the DNA, and the V and J calls and clone size come from that table. The sample lists 120,000 or so clones, 81% seen once, with approximately 4% in the top ten.

Sequenced sample: PBMCs. The receptor's source is a young man in good health and CMV-seropositive. The chain has TRBV5-4 and TRBJ1-6; 7 bases fit TRBD1. The CDR3 loop is CASSRQGSMDNSPLHF. CDR3 sequence (DNA): TGTGCCAGCAGCCGACAGGGTTCGATGGATAATTCACCCCTCCACTTT. The variable domain in full, with the rest retrieved from reference TRBV5-4 and TRBJ1-6, is ETGVTQSPTHLIKTRGQQVTLRCSSQSGHNTVSWYQQALGQGPQFIFQYYREEENGRGNFPPRFSGLQFPNYSSELNVNALELDDSALYLCASSRQGSMDNSPLHFGNGTRLTVT.